Here is one T cell receptor (beta chain) with its context. The data were produced by immunoSEQ multiplex PCR, yet TCRdb's version contains in-frame clones alone and is incomplete. Among roughly 99,000 clones listed, around 91% were seen once. This sample is part of a study of T cell responses to AZD1222 COVID-19 vaccine. This CDR3 comprises 14 residues. V was cut by 0 bases and J by 3 bases, with 8 bases left in between. CDR1 and CDR2 (germline): SGDLS, YYNGEE. The gene calls are TRBV9 and TRBJ2-3; D is unresolved. Specimen: peripheral blood, collected on day 0 of AZD1222 vaccination. The receptor comes from an adult in good health. The CDR3 sequence: CASSVARGTDTQYF. In nucleotides, the CDR3 is TGTGCCAGCAGCGTAGCTCGTGGGACAGATACGCAGTATTTT.